One and the same sample provided the 22 T cell receptor beta chains below, sequenced in a study of T cells after posttransplantation cyclophosphamide. Treatment was busulfan-fludarabine conditioning, a marrow graft, and cyclophosphamide on days +3 and +4. Sequencing used immunoSEQ multiplex PCR; TCRdb keeps in-frame clones, though not all of them. The sample holds about 43,000 clones, roughly 87% seen once. The sample was PBMCs, taken roughly 59 days after allogeneic stem cell transplant with posttransplant cyclophosphamide. These receptor sequences come from a male patient between 55 and 70 years old who received an allogeneic stem cell transplant from a related donor and was CMV-positive. Some T cells may have originated in the graft donor.

The CDR3 DNA reads as TGTGCCAGCAGGATGGACAGGGGACAAGGAGAGGAAAAACTGTTTTTT. It is translated as CASRMDRGQGEEKLFF. The genes are TRBV2 and TRBJ1-4; 9 nucleotides match TRBD1. With 6 bases clipped from V and 8 bases from J, the junction kept 13 bases outside the gene matches. The CDR3 consists of 16 residues. Looked up from germline, CDR1 is SNHLY and CDR2 is FYNNEI.

The V call is TRBV4-1, the J call TRBJ1-2, with no clear D. This CDR3 is built from 15 residues. The germline V and J ends were trimmed by 2 bases and 1 base, with 11 bases remaining between them. CDR1 is MGHRA and CDR2 is YSYEKL in the germline V gene. The CDR3 reads CASSQPTVGNYGYTF. DNA of the CDR3: TGCGCCAGCAGCCAACCGACTGTAGGTAACTATGGCTACACCTTC.

The V call is TRBV7-9, the J call TRBJ2-7; D not resolved. Looked up from germline, CDR1 is SEHNR and CDR2 is FQNEAQ (reference sequence). The CDR3 covers 11 residues. The V and J ends lost 1 base and 13 bases respectively, with 11 bases between them. As DNA, the CDR3 is TGTGCCAGCAGCTTAGAGAGGTTTTGCTACTTC. Translation gives CASSLERFCYF.

The chain joins TRBV9 to TRBJ1-2; D may be TRBD1 (5 bases). The V gene's germline CDR1 is SGDLS and CDR2 YYNGEE. The V gene lost 0 bases and the J gene lost 8 bases, with 17 bases spanning the gap. CDR3 length: 15 amino acids. CDR3 DNA: TGTGCCAGCAGCGTAGCAGCAGGGCAGCGCGAGGGCTACACCTTC. This translates into CASSVAAGQREGYTF.

The chain combines TRBV6-1 with TRBJ2-1; TRBD2 matches 8 bases. CDR1 and CDR2 from the germline V gene are MNHNS and SASEGT. After removal of 0 bases from V and 4 bases from J, the junction contained 2 bases not matched to a gene. CDR3 size: 15 residues. The CDR3 coding sequence is TGTGCCAGCAGTGAAGCTAGCGGGGCTTACAATGAGCAGTTCTTC. Translated, it gives CASSEASGAYNEQFF.

The chain employs TRBV28 and TRBJ2-7, with D tentatively TRBD1 (5 bases). The germline V gene has CDR1 MDHEN and CDR2 SYDVKM. Trimming removed 5 bases at V and 0 bases at J, with 11 bases between. The CDR3 contains 14 residues. The CDR3 loop reads CASSRTGNSYEQYV. The CDR3 region has the DNA TGTGCCAGCAGTCGAACAGGAAACTCCTACGAGCAGTACGTC.

This clone was detected only a few times. The chain has TRBV7-9 and TRBJ1-6; D may be TRBD1 (6 bases). The V and J ends lost 1 base and 16 bases respectively, with 11 bases between them. Per the germline V gene, CDR1 is SEHNR and CDR2 is FQNEAQ (reference sequence). CDR3 length equals 12 residues. The CDR3 region has the DNA TGTGCCAGCAGCTTAGGACAGGCTGGTCTCCACTTT. Translating it yields CASSLGQAGLHF.

The V and J genes are TRBV11-3 and TRBJ2-1, with 7 nucleotides matching TRBD2. The CDR3 runs 16 residues. V was clipped by 5 bases and J by 1 base; unmatched bases: 8. Germline lookup yields CDR1 SGHNT and CDR2 YENEEA. In DNA, the CDR3 is TGTGCCAGCAGCCCCCCCCGGGGGGTTTCCTACAATGAGCAGTTCTTC. Amino acid sequence: CASSPPRGVSYNEQFF.

This sequence joins TRBV19 and TRBJ1-5; the D is unclear. V shed 5 bases and J shed 0 bases, with 11 bases lying between them. This CDR3 has 15 amino acids. Germline V gene sequence: CDR1 LNHDA, CDR2 SQIVND (reference sequence). The CDR3 protein is CASSPRQVSNQPQHF. As DNA, the CDR3 is TGTGCCAGTAGTCCCCGGCAGGTTAGCAATCAGCCCCAGCATTTT.

Only one count was recorded for this clone. This chain uses TRBV19 with TRBJ2-5; 7 nucleotides match TRBD2. Trimming took 6 bases from V and 4 from J; bases not matched to a gene: 14. This CDR3 region has 16 residues. The germline V gene has CDR1 LNHDA and CDR2 SQIVND (reference sequence). The CDR3 region is CASSLRRGEIGETQYF. The CDR3 DNA reads as TGTGCCAGTAGCCTACGTCGGGGGGAGATAGGAGAGACCCAGTACTTC.

This chain connects TRBV1 to TRBJ2-7; the DNA was not used to check the table's D call, TRBD2. TRBV1 is described as a pseudogene. The CDR3 is 21 amino acids. DNA of the CDR3: TGCACCAGCAGCCGAGCCGGGACTAGCGGGGGGCCATCAACGGTCTCCTACGAGCAGTACGTC. This translates into CTSSRAGTSGGPSTVSYEQYV.

The chain uses TRBV27 and TRBJ2-5; 7 nucleotides match TRBD2. CDR1 is MNHEY, CDR2 SMNVEV, per germline (reference sequence). The J segment lost 5 bases and the V segment lost 6 bases, leaving 3 bases of the junction unmatched. The CDR3 runs to 12 residues. The CDR3: CASRGGGETQYF. In nucleotides, the CDR3 is TGTGCCAGCAGGGGGGGAGGGGAGACCCAGTACTTC.

The chain combines TRBV27 with TRBJ2-1; D not resolved. V was pared by 6 bases and J by 5 bases, with 11 bases between. The CDR3 has 13 residues. Germline V lookup: CDR1 MNHEY, CDR2 SMNVEV (reference sequence). Here the CDR3 reads CASRSRMNNEQFF. The CDR3 region has the DNA TGTGCCAGCAGGAGCAGGATGAACAATGAGCAGTTCTTC.

The rearrangement links TRBV5-1 to TRBJ2-1; 7 nucleotides line up with TRBD1. Germline CDR1 SGHRS, CDR2 YFSETQ. This CDR3 contains 16 residues. After removal of 1 base from V and 2 bases from J, the junction contained 6 bases not matched to a gene. The CDR3 DNA reads as TGCGCCAGCAGCTTGTCCGGGACAGCCGCCTACAATGAGCAGTTCTTC. It encodes CASSLSGTAAYNEQFF.

The chain recombines TRBV7-8 with TRBJ1-5; no definite D call. V lost 1 base and J lost 6, with 10 bases in between. CDR1 and CDR2 (germline): SGHVS, FQNEAQ. The CDR3 loop spans 14 amino acids. The CDR3 nucleotides are TGTGCCAGCAGCTTAGTCGGCCCGGGTCAGCCCCAGCATTTT. Translated: CASSLVGPGQPQHF.

In this sample, this clone turned up once. The J gene is TRBJ2-1, the V gene TRBV6-5; tentative D call: TRBD2 (7 bases). V lost 8 bases and J lost 6, with 17 bases in between. Germline-derived CDR1 and CDR2 are MNHEY and SVGAGI. The CDR3 has 14 amino acids. The CDR3 nucleotides are TGTGCCAGCCAGACTCAAGGGGGGGTCAATGAGCAGTTCTTC. Amino acids: CASQTQGGVNEQFF.

The chain has TRBV6-1 and TRBJ2-7, with 9 positions matching TRBD1. The CDR3 loop spans 14 amino acids. After removal of 4 bases from V and 3 bases from J, the junction contained 4 bases not matched to a gene. Per the germline V gene, CDR1 is MNHNS and CDR2 is SASEGT. Written as DNA, the CDR3 is TGTGCCAGCAGTGTACAGGGGGCTTTCTACGAGCAGTACTTC. Translating it yields CASSVQGAFYEQYF.

This chain uses TRBV2 with TRBJ1-1, with a possible D match to TRBD1 (5 bases). CDR1 SNHLY and CDR2 FYNNEI come from the germline V gene. There are 16 residues in the CDR3. Deletions cut 3 bases from V and 0 bases from J, with 14 bases between. CDR3 in amino acids: CASSESGGFMNTEAFF. The CDR3 nucleotides are TGTGCCAGCAGTGAGTCGGGGGGATTCATGAACACTGAAGCTTTCTTT.

The CDR3 nucleotides read TGCGCCAGCAGTGAAGCGCCGAACACTGAAGCTTTCTTT. As protein: CASSEAPNTEAFF. The chain uses TRBV10-1 and TRBJ1-1; D ambiguous. The V gene lost 3 bases and the J gene lost 1 base, with 6 bases spanning the gap. Germline-derived CDR1 and CDR2 are WNHNN and SYGVQD (reference sequence). This CDR3 region has 13 residues.

The chain's CDR3 is CASSSTGAGNTIYF. Written as DNA, the CDR3 is TGTGCCAGCAGCTCGACAGGGGCTGGAAACACCATATATTTT. V and J are TRBV5-5 and TRBJ1-3, with 8 bases aligning to TRBD1. Germline V CDR1 and CDR2: SGHKS, YYEKEE (reference sequence). The length of the CDR3 is 14 residues. V shed 3 bases and J 2 bases; nucleotides not matched to a gene: 1.

This sequence joins TRBV11-2 and TRBJ2-1, with 10 nucleotides matching TRBD1. J lost 7 bases, V lost 4 bases, and 4 bases had no gene match. Looked up from germline, CDR1 is SGHAT and CDR2 is FQNNGV. The CDR3 totals 14 residues. The CDR3 protein is CASSSGQGRNEQFF. For the CDR3, the DNA is TGTGCCAGCAGCTCGGGACAGGGGAGGAATGAGCAGTTCTTC.

The chain joins TRBV10-2 to TRBJ1-1; D is ambiguous. Deletions cut 5 bases from V and 11 bases from J, with 21 bases between. The CDR3 sequence is 14 residues long. From germline, CDR1 is WSHSY and CDR2 SAAADI. The CDR3 spells CASSSMAVPVRAFF. The CDR3 DNA follows: TGCGCCAGCAGTTCCATGGCGGTGCCCGTAAGGGCTTTCTTT.